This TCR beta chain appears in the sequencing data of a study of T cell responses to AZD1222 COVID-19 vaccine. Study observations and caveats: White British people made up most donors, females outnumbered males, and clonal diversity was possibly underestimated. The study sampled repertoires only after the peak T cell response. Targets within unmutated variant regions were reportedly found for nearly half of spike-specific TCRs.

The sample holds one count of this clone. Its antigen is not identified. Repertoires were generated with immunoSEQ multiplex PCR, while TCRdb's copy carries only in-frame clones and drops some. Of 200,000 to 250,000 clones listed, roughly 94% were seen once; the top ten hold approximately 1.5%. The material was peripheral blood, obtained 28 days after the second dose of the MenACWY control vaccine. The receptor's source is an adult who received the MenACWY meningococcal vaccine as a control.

CDR3: CASSSLKEQETQYF. CDR3 DNA: TGTGCCAGCAGTTCCCTCAAGGAACAAGAGACCCAGTACTTC. The chain employs TRBV27 and TRBJ2-5; D remains unclear. Germline values: CDR1 MNHEY, CDR2 SMNVEV (reference sequence). This CDR3 comprises 14 residues. The V end was cut by 4 bases, the J end by 2 bases, with 11 bases between.